This paragraph covers one T cell receptor (beta chain) sequence. As yet, its antigen is unknown. This sample was taken from a study of T cells in Graves' hyperthyroidism and ophthalmopathy. Study-wide context: Peripheral blood draws took place at initial diagnosis, ahead of any treatment. Overall study results and limits: Ophthalmopathy, which appeared later, was predicted by the model a median about 5.9 months before onset. In simple terms, a model built on 13 V-J features told ophthalmopathy apart from stable hyperthyroidism.

Diagnoses were made from clinical symptoms, serum measures (thyroxine and TRAb), thyroid ultrasound and orbital computed tomography. V shed 1 base, J shed 4 bases, and the junction held 6 bases outside the gene matches. The CDR3 is made up of 16 amino acids. Looked up from germline, CDR1 is DFQATT and CDR2 is SNEGSKA (reference sequence). Amplification yielded TCR beta CDR3 regions, with RNA transcripts as the source. The TCR CDR3 was amplified in a first-round RT-PCR using the HTBI primer set. TCRdb ran MiXCR on the multiplex PCR reads and lists one entry per CDR3 protein. The sample holds around 500,000 distinct CDR3 sequences, 11% to 15% seen once.

The sequencing input was blood. The chain is built from TRBV20-1 and TRBJ2-3; 12 bases fit TRBD2. This clonotype originated in a woman aged 40 to 50 with Graves' hyperthyroidism. The CDR3 loop reads CSARAGLAGGADTQYF. CDR3 sequence (DNA): TGCAGTGCTAGAGCGGGCCTAGCGGGAGGGGCAGATACGCAGTATTTT.